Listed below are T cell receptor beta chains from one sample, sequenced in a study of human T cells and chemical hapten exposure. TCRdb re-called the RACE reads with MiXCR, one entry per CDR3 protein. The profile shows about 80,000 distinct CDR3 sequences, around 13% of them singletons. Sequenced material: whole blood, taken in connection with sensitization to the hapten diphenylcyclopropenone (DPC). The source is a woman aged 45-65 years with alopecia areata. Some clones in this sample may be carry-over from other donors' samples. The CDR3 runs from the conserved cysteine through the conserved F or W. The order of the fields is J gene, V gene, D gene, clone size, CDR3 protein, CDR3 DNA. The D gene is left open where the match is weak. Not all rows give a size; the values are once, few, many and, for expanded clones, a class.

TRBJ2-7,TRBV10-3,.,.,CAISDRGSKSYEQYF,TGTGCCATCAGTGACAGGGGCAGTAAGTCCTACGAGCAGTACTTC
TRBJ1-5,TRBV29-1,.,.,CSVLGGTPNSNQPQHF,TGCAGCGTTCTTGGGGGGACACCGAATAGCAATCAGCCCCAGCATTTT
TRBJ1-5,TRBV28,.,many,CASSLYTDRLNQPQHF,TGTGCCAGCAGTTTATACACAGACAGGCTAAATCAGCCCCAGCATTTT
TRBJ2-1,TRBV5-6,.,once,CASSTWTRGTYNEQFF,TGTGCCAGCAGCACCTGGACGCGAGGAACCTACAATGAGCAGTTCTTC
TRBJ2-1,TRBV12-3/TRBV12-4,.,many,CASSFWDRAYNEQFF,TGTGCCAGCAGTTTTTGGGACCGAGCCTACAATGAGCAGTTCTTC
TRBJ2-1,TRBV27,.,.,CASTSPTYNEQFF,TGTGCCAGCACCTCCCCAACTTACAATGAGCAGTTCTTC
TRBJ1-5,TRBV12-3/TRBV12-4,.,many,CASSFLGNQPQHF,TGTGCCAGCAGTTTCTTGGGGAATCAGCCCCAGCATTTT
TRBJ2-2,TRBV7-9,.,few,CASSPGPGNTGELFF,TGTGCCAGCAGCCCCGGACCAGGGAACACCGGGGAGCTGTTTTTT
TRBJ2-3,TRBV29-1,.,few,CSVEEPPRDTQYF,TGCAGCGTTGAAGAACCCCCTAGGGATACGCAGTATTTT
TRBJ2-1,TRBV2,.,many,CASSVLGSGEQFF,TGTGCCAGCAGTGTATTGGGATCTGGGGAGCAGTTCTTC
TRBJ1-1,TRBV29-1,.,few,CSVDRVLNTEAFF,TGCAGCGTTGACAGGGTATTGAACACTGAAGCTTTCTTT
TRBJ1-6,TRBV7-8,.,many,CASSFDRAPLHF,TGTGCCAGCAGTTTCGACCGGGCACCCCTCCACTTT
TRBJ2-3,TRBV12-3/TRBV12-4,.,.,CASSFHGASTDTQYF,TGTGCCAGCAGTTTCCACGGGGCATCCACAGATACGCAGTATTTT
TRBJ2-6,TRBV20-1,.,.,CSARDTWSGANVLTF,TGCAGTGCCCGGGACACTTGGTCTGGGGCCAACGTCCTGACTTTC
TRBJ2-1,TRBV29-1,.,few,CSVALAARNEQFF,TGCAGCGTTGCACTCGCCGCCCGCAATGAGCAGTTCTTC
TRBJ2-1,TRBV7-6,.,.,CASSLGLLAVYNEQFF,TGTGCCAGCAGCTTAGGCCTATTAGCGGTCTACAATGAGCAGTTCTTC
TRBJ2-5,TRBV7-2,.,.,CASSGGTYQETQYF,TGTGCCAGCTCAGGAGGGACTTACCAAGAGACCCAGTACTTC
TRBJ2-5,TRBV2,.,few,CASSPGTEETQYF,TGTGCCAGCAGCCCCGGGACGGAAGAGACCCAGTACTTC
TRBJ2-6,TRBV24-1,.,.,CATGTGANVLTF,TGTGCCACAGGGACTGGGGCCAACGTCCTGACTTTC
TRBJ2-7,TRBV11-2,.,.,CASSPRLEGREQYF,TGTGCCAGCAGCCCTAGACTAGAAGGGCGCGAGCAGTACTTC
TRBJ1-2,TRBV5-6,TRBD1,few,CASSLDRGRNPYTF,TGTGCCAGCAGCCTGGACAGGGGGCGGAACCCCTACACCTTC
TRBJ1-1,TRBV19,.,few,CASIKAGAGNTEAFF,TGTGCCAGTATCAAAGCAGGCGCGGGGAACACTGAAGCTTTCTTT
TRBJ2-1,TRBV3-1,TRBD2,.,CASSQSSLAGTGNEQFF,TGTGCCAGCAGCCAAAGCTCACTAGCGGGAACGGGGAATGAGCAGTTCTTC
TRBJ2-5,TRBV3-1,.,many,CASRADRFRETQYF,TGTGCCAGCAGAGCGGACAGATTCAGGGAGACCCAGTACTTC
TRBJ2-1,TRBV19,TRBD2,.,CASSILWTSGRKSSYNEQFF,TGTGCCAGTAGTATCCTTTGGACTAGCGGGAGGAAGAGCTCCTACAATGAGCAGTTCTTC
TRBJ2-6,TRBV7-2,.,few,CASSLSSGANVLTF,TGTGCCAGCAGCTTGAGCTCTGGGGCCAACGTCCTGACTTTC
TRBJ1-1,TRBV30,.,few,CAWSVHRGRGNTEAFF,TGTGCCTGGAGTGTACATCGGGGGCGCGGGAACACTGAAGCTTTCTTT
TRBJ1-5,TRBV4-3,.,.,CASSRDSNQPQHF,TGCGCCAGCAGCCGAGATAGCAATCAGCCCCAGCATTTT
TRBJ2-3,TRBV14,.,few,CASSRSLSTDTQYF,TGTGCCAGCAGCCGCAGCCTGAGCACAGATACGCAGTATTTT
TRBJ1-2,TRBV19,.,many,CASSPRTQNYGYTF,TGTGCCAGTAGTCCCCGGACGCAAAACTATGGCTACACCTTC
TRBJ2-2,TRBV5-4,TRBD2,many,CASSWTSWGTGELFF,TGTGCCAGCAGCTGGACTAGCTGGGGCACCGGGGAGCTGTTTTTT
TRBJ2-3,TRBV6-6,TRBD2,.,CASSSYTSGRTDTQYF,TGTGCCAGCAGCTCCTATACTAGCGGGAGAACAGATACGCAGTATTTT
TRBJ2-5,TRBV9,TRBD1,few,CASSTGQGLQQETQYF,TGTGCCAGCAGCACCGGACAGGGCCTTCAACAAGAGACCCAGTACTTC